This T cell receptor beta chain came from a study of shared clonotypes between healthy human individuals. Execution of the assay was at deep level. Evenly divided among several immunoSEQ plates was the genomic DNA of each subset. The assay was immunoSEQ multiplex PCR, and TCRdb's table has in-frame clones only and misses some. The table lists around 480,000 clones, almost 80% of them singletons. Regarding the study as a whole: Investigators expected sequencing depth to affect clonotype sharing among donors.

V gave up 5 bases and J gave up 0 bases; unmatched junction bases: 4. The CDR3 has 16 amino acids. Per the germline V gene, CDR1 is SGHRS and CDR2 is YFSETQ. For this clone: Its antigen remains unknown.

What was sequenced was PBMCs. The chain links TRBV5-1 to TRBJ2-2; 10 bases fit TRBD2. This clonotype originated in a woman between 35 and 50 years old in good health. Some clones in this sample may be carry-over from other donors' samples. The CDR3 spells CASRPTSGSNTGELFF. DNA of the CDR3: TGCGCCAGCAGGCCGACTAGCGGGTCGAACACCGGGGAGCTGTTTTTT.